Reported below is one TCR beta chain. Antigen: not known. These data are taken from a study of identifying expanded T cells in peripheral blood. The CDR3 totals 14 residues. The germline V gene has CDR1 SGHDT and CDR2 YYEEEE. V was shortened by 2 bases and J by 3 bases, with 12 bases between the two germline ends. Study-wide points: Approximately 1.1 clones differed between technical replicates, versus 16.4 and 19 over time.

Clones were read by immunoSEQ multiplex PCR, and TCRdb kept only the in-frame ones, dropping some. In the table there are around 100,000 clones, 85% to 90% of which are singletons. This receptor was taken from a person aged 18-70 years in good health. The V and J genes are TRBV5-6 and TRBJ2-7; a possible D gene is TRBD1 (5 bases). Material: blood. The CDR3 DNA is TGTGCCAGCAGCTTTCAGGGTATCGGCTACGAGCAGTACTTC. It codes for CASSFQGIGYEQYF.